The 12 T cell receptor beta chains below all came from one sample that was sequenced in a study of T cells in Graves' hyperthyroidism and ophthalmopathy. Regions amplified from RNA transcripts were the TCR beta CDR3 regions. HTBI primers were the set used in a first-round RT-PCR of the TCR CDR3. TCRdb processed the multiplex PCR reads anew with MiXCR; each CDR3 protein has one entry. In the table there are some 600,000 distinct CDR3 sequences, over 11% of which are singletons. Sequencing input: blood. Receptor source: a woman aged 25 to 39 with Graves' hyperthyroidism that later progressed to Graves' ophthalmopathy.

J is TRBJ1-4 and V is TRBV30; 10 nucleotides match TRBD1. The CDR3 is made up of 14 amino acids. With 5 bases clipped from V and 1 base from J, the junction kept 1 base outside the gene matches. The germline V gene has CDR1 GTSNPN and CDR2 SVGIG (reference sequence). CDR3 region: CAWDRGQTNEKLFF. CDR3 sequence (DNA): TGTGCCTGGGACAGGGGGCAAACTAATGAAAAACTGTTTTTT.

There are many counts of this clonotype. The chain carries TRBV6-1 and TRBJ2-5, with D possibly TRBD1 on 6 matching bases. This CDR3 contains 13 residues. Germline CDR1 MNHNS, CDR2 SASEGT. Trimming took off 7 bases at V and 1 base at J, with 10 bases between the two ends. The CDR3 DNA reads as TGTGCCAGCAAGCAGGGGAGCCAAGAGACCCAGTACTTC. This translates into CASKQGSQETQYF.

This clonotype appeared many times. This rearrangement joins TRBV18 to TRBJ2-7; D not certain. CDR3 length equals 13 residues. Germline lookup yields CDR1 KGHSH and CDR2 LQKENI. Trimming stripped 0 bases from V and 4 bases from J, with 7 bases between. The CDR3 region has the DNA TGTGCCAGCTCACCACCGTCTCAATACGAGCAGTACTTC. This encodes CASSPPSQYEQYF.

This clonotype came up many times. V gene TRBV7-9 combines with J gene TRBJ2-1; 8 bases agree with TRBD1. From germline, CDR1 is SEHNR and CDR2 FQNEAQ (reference sequence). V was clipped by 1 base and J by 9 bases; unmatched bases: 8. This CDR3 has 15 amino acids. This CDR3 reads CASSLGTQGAGEQFF. The DNA for the CDR3 is TGTGCCAGCAGCTTAGGCACCCAGGGGGCAGGTGAGCAGTTCTTC. Variable domain in full (rest from reference TRBV7-9 and TRBJ2-1): DTGVSQNPRHKITKRGQNVTFRCDPISEHNRLYWYRQTLGQGPEFLTYFQNEAQLEKSRLLSDRFSAERPKGSFSTLEIQRTEQGDSAMYLCASSLGTQGAGEQFFGPGTRLTVL.

Comments on this clonotype: Just one base apart from a much larger clone, this may be a read error. The chain employs TRBV11-2 and TRBJ2-3; D not certain. This CDR3 is built from 11 residues. CDR1 and CDR2 (germline): SGHAT, FQNNGV. V was cut by 1 base and J by 12 bases, with 8 bases left in between. The CDR3 reads CASSLVKIQYF. The CDR3 region has the DNA TGTGCCAGCAGCTTAGTGAAGATACAGTATTTT.

This clonotype was counted at least ten times. The chain carries TRBV7-9 and TRBJ2-7, with unresolved D. This CDR3 is 13 amino acids long. Germline CDR1 reads SEHNR; CDR2 reads FQNEAQ (reference sequence). The ends were cut back, 0 bases at V and 5 bases at J, with 8 bases in the middle. The CDR3 region is CASSLAASHEQYF. In DNA form, the CDR3 reads TGTGCCAGCAGCTTAGCGGCCAGCCACGAGCAGTACTTC.

The chain combines TRBV2 with TRBJ1-2; 8 nucleotides agree with TRBD1. Germline V gives CDR1 SNHLY, CDR2 FYNNEI. V was clipped by 6 bases and J by 2 bases; unmatched bases: 5. This CDR3 comprises 14 residues. The CDR3 here is CASRDTGGNYGYTF. In DNA form, the CDR3 reads TGTGCCAGCAGGGATACAGGGGGAAACTATGGCTACACCTTC.

The V gene is TRBV7-9, the J gene TRBJ1-1; D possibly corresponds to TRBD1 (6 bases). Germline V CDR1 and CDR2: SEHNR, FQNEAQ (reference sequence). The CDR3 extends over 15 amino acids. The V end lost 10 bases, the J end lost 3 bases, and 21 bases lay between the germline ends. Here the CDR3 reads CATYTEGGWDTEAFF. CDR3 bases: TGTGCCACCTACACCGAGGGGGGGTGGGACACTGAAGCTTTCTTT.

In this sample, this clonotype turned up a few times. The genes are TRBV19 and TRBJ2-1; 8 bases are a match to TRBD2. The CDR3 totals 16 residues. The V gene's germline CDR1 is LNHDA and CDR2 SQIVND (reference sequence). V trimming: 1 base; J trimming: 0 bases; junction bases outside the gene matches: 2. The CDR3 nucleotides read TGTGCCAGTAGTATAGTAAGCGGGGGCTCCTACAATGAGCAGTTCTTC. Encoded protein: CASSIVSGGSYNEQFF.

This clonotype was picked up many times. The CDR3 here is CASRSPNRQGQSGYTF. DNA for the CDR3: TGTGCCAGCAGATCCCCGAACCGACAGGGTCAAAGTGGCTACACCTTC. The chain couples TRBV12-3 or TRBV12-4 to TRBJ1-2; the match to TRBD1 covers 7 bases. This CDR3 comprises 16 residues. V was clipped by 6 bases and J by 7 bases; unmatched bases: 17.

The V and J genes are TRBV19 and TRBJ2-5; perhaps TRBD2 as D (6 bases). The CDR3 covers 13 residues. Trimming removed 5 bases at V and 9 bases at J, with 16 bases between. CDR1 and CDR2 from the germline V gene are LNHDA and SQIVND (reference sequence). The CDR3 nucleotides read TGTGCCAGTAGTGAACTAGCTCGGGCGGCCCAGTACTTC. Encoded protein: CASSELARAAQYF. Using reference TRBV19 and TRBJ2-5 for the parts outside the CDR3, the full variable domain is DGGITQSPKYLFRKEGQNVTLSCEQNLNHDAMYWYRQDPGQGLRLIYYSQIVNDFQKGDIAEGYSVSREKKESFPLTVTSAQKNPTAFYLCASSELARAAQYFGPGTRLLVL.

This clonotype was counted many times. This rearrangement joins TRBV6-1 to TRBJ2-2; possible D gene TRBD2, 6 bases. Trimming cost V 5 bases and J 1 base, with 11 bases left between them. The CDR3 spans 15 residues. Germline CDR1 reads MNHNS; CDR2 reads SASEGT. The CDR3 region has the DNA TGTGCCAGCAGTTCCGTAGCGGAGAACACCGGGGAGCTGTTTTTT. It translates to CASSSVAENTGELFF.